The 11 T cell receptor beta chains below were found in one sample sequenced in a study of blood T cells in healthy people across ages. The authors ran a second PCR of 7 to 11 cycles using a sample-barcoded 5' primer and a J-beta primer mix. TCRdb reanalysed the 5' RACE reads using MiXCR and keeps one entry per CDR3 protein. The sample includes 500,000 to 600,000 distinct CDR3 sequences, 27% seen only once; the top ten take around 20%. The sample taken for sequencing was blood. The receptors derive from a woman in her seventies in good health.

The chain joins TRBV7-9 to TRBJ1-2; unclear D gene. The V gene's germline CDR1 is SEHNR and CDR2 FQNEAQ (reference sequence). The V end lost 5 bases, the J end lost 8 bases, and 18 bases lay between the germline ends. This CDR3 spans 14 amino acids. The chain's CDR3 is CASSLDLFQGGYTF. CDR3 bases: TGTGCCAGCAGCCTCGACCTATTTCAAGGGGGCTACACCTTC.

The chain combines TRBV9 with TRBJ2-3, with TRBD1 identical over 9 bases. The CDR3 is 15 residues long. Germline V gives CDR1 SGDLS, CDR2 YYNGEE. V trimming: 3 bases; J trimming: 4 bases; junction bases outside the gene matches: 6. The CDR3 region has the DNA TGTGCCAGCAGCGATACAGGGGGCAAGTCAGATACGCAGTATTTT. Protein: CASSDTGGKSDTQYF.

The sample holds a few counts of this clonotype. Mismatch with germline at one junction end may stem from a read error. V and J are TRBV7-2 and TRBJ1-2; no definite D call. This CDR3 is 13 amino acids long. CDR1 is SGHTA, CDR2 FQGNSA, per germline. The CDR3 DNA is TGTGCCAGCAGCGTAAACTTGGTGGGGTCAGCCAACTTC. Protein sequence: CASSVNLVGSANF.

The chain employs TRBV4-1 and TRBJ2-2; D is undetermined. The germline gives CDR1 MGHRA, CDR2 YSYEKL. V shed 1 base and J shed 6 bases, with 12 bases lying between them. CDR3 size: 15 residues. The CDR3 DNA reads TGCGCCAGCAGCCAAGGGTGGGGAAACGCCGGGGAGCTGTTTTTT. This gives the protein CASSQGWGNAGELFF.

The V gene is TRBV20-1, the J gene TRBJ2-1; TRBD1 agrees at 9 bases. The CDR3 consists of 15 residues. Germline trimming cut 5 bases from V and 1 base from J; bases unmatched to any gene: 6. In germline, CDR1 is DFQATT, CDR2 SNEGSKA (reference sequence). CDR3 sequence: CSAARDRASYNEQFF. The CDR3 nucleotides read TGCAGTGCTGCCCGGGACAGGGCATCCTACAATGAGCAGTTCTTC.

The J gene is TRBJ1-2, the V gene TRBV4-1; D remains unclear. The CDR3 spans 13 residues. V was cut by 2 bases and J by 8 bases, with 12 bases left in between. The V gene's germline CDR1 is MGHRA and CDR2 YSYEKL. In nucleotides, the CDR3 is TGCGCCAGCAGCCAAATCAAGGGAGGAGGCTACACCTTC. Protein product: CASSQIKGGGYTF.

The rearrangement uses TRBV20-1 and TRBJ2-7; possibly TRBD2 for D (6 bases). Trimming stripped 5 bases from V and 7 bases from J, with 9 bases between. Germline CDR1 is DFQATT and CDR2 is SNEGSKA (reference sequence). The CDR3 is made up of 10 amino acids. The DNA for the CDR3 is TGCAGTGCTCTCGCGGGGGAGCAGTACTTC. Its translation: CSALAGEQYF.

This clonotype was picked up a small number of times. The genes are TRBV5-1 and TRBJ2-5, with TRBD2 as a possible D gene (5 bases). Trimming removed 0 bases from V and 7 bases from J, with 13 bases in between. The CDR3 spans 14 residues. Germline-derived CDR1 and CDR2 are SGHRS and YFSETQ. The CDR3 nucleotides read TGCGCCAGCAGCTTGGAGGTGGGCGCGGGGACCCAGTACTTC. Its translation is CASSLEVGAGTQYF.

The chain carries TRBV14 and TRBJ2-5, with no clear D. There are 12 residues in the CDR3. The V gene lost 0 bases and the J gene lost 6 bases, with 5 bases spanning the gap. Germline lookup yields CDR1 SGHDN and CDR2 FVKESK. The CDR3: CASSQDRQTQYF. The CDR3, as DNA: TGTGCCAGCAGCCAAGATAGGCAGACCCAGTACTTC. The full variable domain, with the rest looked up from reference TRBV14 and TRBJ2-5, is EAGVTQFPSHSVIEKGQTVTLRCDPISGHDNLYWYRRVMGKEIKFLLHFVKESKQDESGMPNNRFLAERTGGTYSTLKVQPAELEDSGVYFCASSQDRQTQYFGPGTRLLVL.

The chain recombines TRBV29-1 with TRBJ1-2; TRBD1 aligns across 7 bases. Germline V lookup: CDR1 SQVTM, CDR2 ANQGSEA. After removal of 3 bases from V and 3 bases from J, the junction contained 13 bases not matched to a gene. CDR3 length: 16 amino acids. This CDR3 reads CSVDRGDRQGYYGYTF. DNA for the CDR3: TGCAGCGTTGATCGGGGGGACAGACAGGGCTACTATGGCTACACCTTC.

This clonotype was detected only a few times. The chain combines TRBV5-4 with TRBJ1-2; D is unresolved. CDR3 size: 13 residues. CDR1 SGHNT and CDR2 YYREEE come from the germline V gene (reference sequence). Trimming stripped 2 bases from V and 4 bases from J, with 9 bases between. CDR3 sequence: CASSLGLVYGYTF. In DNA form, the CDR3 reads TGTGCCAGCAGCTTAGGCCTAGTCTATGGCTACACCTTC.